This T cell receptor beta chain was captured by sequencing in a study of shared clonotypes between healthy human individuals. This CDR3 has 16 residues. V shed 1 base and J 4 bases; nucleotides not matched to a gene: 7. Germline CDR1 is MGHRA and CDR2 is YSYEKL. TCRdb's copy holds only in-frame clones and misses some; the assay was immunoSEQ multiplex PCR. The sample yields about 2 million clones, around 96% seen once. Naive CD8 cells, CD45RO-negative and positively selected for CCR7, excluded terminally differentiated effector memory CD45RA+ cells. The V gene is TRBV4-1, the J gene TRBJ2-1; TRBD2 matches at 7 bases. The material sequenced was naive CD8+ T cells sorted from blood. The clonotype was recovered from a young man in good health. Here the CDR3 reads CASSQAPSGEYNEQFF. For the CDR3, the DNA is TGCGCCAGCAGCCAAGCGCCTAGCGGAGAGTACAATGAGCAGTTCTTC.